A selection of T cell receptor beta chains follows, all from one sample in a study of T-cell memory formation after mild COVID-19. TCRdb analysed the 5' RACE reads with MiXCR anew, one entry per CDR3 protein. The table includes hundreds of thousands of distinct CDR3 sequences, approximately 15% detected once. Sequenced material: PBMCs or a T cell subset sorted from them (not recorded which). All receptors derive from a man aged 18 to 29 who had mild COVID-19 (a few samples of this study predate the infection). Cell type and time point are not known. CDR3s include the opening cysteine and the closing phenylalanine or tryptophan. The D gene is left open where the match is weak. Expanded clones are given a class, and other clones once, few, many or no size at all.

D	V	size	length	J	CDR3	DNA
-	TRBV18	many	13	TRBJ1-4	CASARDNNEKLFF	TGTGCCAGCGCCCGGGACAACAATGAAAAACTGTTTTTT
-	TRBV7-2	-	16	TRBJ2-5	CASSLARRGLQETQYF	TGTGCCAGCAGCTTAGCGCGGCGGGGACTGCAAGAGACCCAGTACTTC
TRBD1	TRBV5-1	few	15	TRBJ1-5	CASSRGQGADQPQHF	TGCGCCAGCAGCCGGGGGCAGGGGGCCGATCAGCCCCAGCATTTT
-	TRBV20-1	few	13	TRBJ2-1	CSARLVSYNEQFF	TGCAGTGCTAGGTTAGTCTCCTACAATGAGCAGTTCTTC
-	TRBV12-3/TRBV12-4	few	12	TRBJ2-3	CASSLGVVAQYF	TGTGCCAGCAGTTTAGGTGTCGTCGCGCAGTATTTT
TRBD2	TRBV11-2	few	14	TRBJ2-3	CASSYTSGGTTQYF	TGTGCCAGCAGCTATACTAGCGGCGGGACCACGCAGTATTTT
-	TRBV4-1	-	12	TRBJ2-3	CASSQGEVTQYF	TGCGCCAGCAGCCAGGGTGAGGTTACGCAGTATTTT
TRBD1	TRBV2	few	15	TRBJ2-1	CGSGAQGQGADEQFF	TGTGGCAGCGGGGCTCAGGGACAGGGGGCCGATGAGCAGTTCTTC
TRBD2	TRBV4-1	many	19	TRBJ2-3	CASSQGRTSGGAIWDTQYF	TGCGCCAGCAGCCAAGGCCGCACTAGCGGGGGGGCCATTTGGGATACGCAGTATTTT
-	TRBV6-5	-	13	TRBJ2-5	CASLAPPAETQYF	TGTGCCAGCTTAGCCCCACCGGCCGAGACCCAGTACTTC
-	TRBV29-1	few	13	TRBJ2-2	CSVDRRYTGELFF	TGCAGCGTTGATAGGAGGTACACCGGGGAGCTGTTTTTT
-	TRBV7-2	-	16	TRBJ2-1	CASSLVGGVSYNEQFF	TGTGCCAGCAGCTTAGTAGGTGGGGTCTCCTACAATGAGCAGTTCTTC
-	TRBV27	few	13	TRBJ1-4	CASSRGYDEKLFF	TGTGCCAGCAGCCGGGGCTACGATGAAAAACTGTTTTTT
TRBD2	TRBV12-3/TRBV12-4	few	16	TRBJ2-3	CASSLDLAGGTDTQYF	TGTGCCAGCAGTTTAGACCTAGCGGGGGGGACAGATACGCAGTATTTT
TRBD2	TRBV20-1	few	14	TRBJ2-5	CSARVAGIRETQYF	TGCAGTGCTAGAGTAGCGGGGATCCGAGAGACCCAGTACTTC
TRBD2	TRBV4-1	many	15	TRBJ2-1	CASSTPAGGDNEQFF	TGCGCCAGCAGCACCCCAGCGGGGGGGGACAATGAGCAGTTCTTC
TRBD2	TRBV6-2/TRBV6-3	-	13	TRBJ2-1	CASRLATYNEQFF	TGTGCCAGTAGACTAGCGACCTACAATGAGCAGTTCTTC
TRBD2	TRBV27	-	14	TRBJ2-1	CASSYKRGAPEQFF	TGTGCCAGCAGTTATAAGCGGGGGGCCCCTGAGCAGTTCTTC
TRBD2	TRBV7-3	many	18	TRBJ2-1	CASSSLAGGPYGFNEQFF	TGTGCCAGCAGCTCACTAGCGGGGGGGCCTTATGGCTTCAATGAGCAGTTCTTC
-	TRBV7-9	few	13	TRBJ1-5	CASSLLVNQPQHF	TGTGCCAGCAGCTTACTTGTAAATCAGCCCCAGCATTTT
TRBD1	TRBV7-2	few	14	TRBJ1-2	CASSREGTGSGYTF	TGTGCCAGCAGCCGGGAGGGGACAGGGTCTGGCTACACCTTC
-	TRBV24-1	-	13	TRBJ2-3	CATSDPHTDTQYF	TGTGCCACCAGTGACCCCCACACAGATACGCAGTATTTT